The clone carrying this T cell receptor beta chain occurred once. This sample stems from a study of technical replicates of blood from a few donors. Data came from immunoSEQ multiplex PCR; TCRdb stores just in-frame clones and leaves some out. The sample carries 80,000 or so clones, 95% to 98% recorded once. The sequence came from a human donor in good health. Sequencing was carried out using T cells isolated from PBMCs.

The CDR3 sequence is CASSLEAAIYNEQFF. The CDR3 nucleotides read TGTGCCAGCAGCTTGGAGGCGGCAATCTACAATGAGCAGTTCTTC. The V gene is TRBV5-6, the J gene TRBJ2-1; D is unclear. V lost 0 bases, J lost 3 bases, and 10 bases lay in between. Germline CDR1 is SGHDT and CDR2 is YYEEEE. The CDR3 is 15 amino acids. Supplemented by reference TRBV5-6 and TRBJ2-1, the full variable domain reads DAGVTQSPTHLIKTRGQQVTLRCSPKSGHDTVSWYQQALGQGPQFIFQYYEEEERQRGNFPDRFSGHQFPNYSSELNVNALLLGDSALYLCASSLEAAIYNEQFFGPGTRLTVL.